These 14 T cell receptor beta chains share one sample of origin, sequenced in a study of blood T cell repertoires in COVID-19. Generated by immunoSEQ multiplex PCR, the TCRdb table keeps only in-frame clones and is missing some. The sample yields roughly 280,000 clones, 80% to 90% seen once. The sequencing sample was made of PBMCs or T cells enriched from blood (not recorded which). All receptors derive from a woman aged 18-29 years who had recovered from COVID-19.

The V and J genes are TRBV5-4 and TRBJ1-1; no clear D gene. The V gene's germline CDR1 is SGHNT and CDR2 YYREEE (reference sequence). The CDR3 runs 14 residues. The V end lost 0 bases, the J end lost 0 bases, and 6 bases lay between the germline ends. For the CDR3, the DNA is TGTGCCAGCAGCTTGGGGGCGATGAACACTGAAGCTTTCTTT. Translating gives CASSLGAMNTEAFF.

The genes are TRBV5-1 and TRBJ2-5, with 10 bases identical to TRBD2. The CDR3 contains 16 residues. CDR1 and CDR2 (germline): SGHRS, YFSETQ. V lost 0 bases and J lost 4; bases outside the gene matches: 6. The CDR3 DNA sequence: TGCGCCAGCAGCTTGGCCCCAGCGGGGGGGCCAGAGACCCAGTACTTC. Translated: CASSLAPAGGPETQYF.

The rearrangement uses TRBV9 and TRBJ1-1; tentatively, D is TRBD1 (5 bases). Germline V CDR1 and CDR2: SGDLS, YYNGEE. The CDR3 loop spans 13 amino acids. V lost 4 bases and J lost 7, with 14 bases in between. CDR3 amino acids: CASSQTGGSEAFF. The CDR3 region has the DNA TGTGCCAGCAGCCAGACGGGGGGGAGTGAAGCTTTCTTT.

The V gene is TRBV28, the J gene TRBJ1-2, with D perhaps matching TRBD1 (6 bases). Germline loops: CDR1 MDHEN, CDR2 SYDVKM. This CDR3 spans 14 amino acids. V was cut by 5 bases and J by 7 bases, with 17 bases left in between. The chain's CDR3 is CASSLQDSLIGYTF. The CDR3 coding sequence is TGTGCCAGCAGTCTCCAGGACAGCCTAATTGGCTACACCTTC.

The chain uses TRBV29-1 and TRBJ1-1, with D perhaps TRBD1 (5 bases). Germline V gene data show CDR1 as SQVTM and CDR2 as ANQGSEA. The V and J ends lost 4 bases and 0 bases respectively, with 9 bases between them. The CDR3 totals 13 residues. The CDR3, as DNA: TGCAGCGTTGCTAAGGGGATGAACACTGAAGCTTTCTTT. Translated: CSVAKGMNTEAFF.

This clone was found once. The chain links TRBV27 to TRBJ2-1; 7 nucleotides align to TRBD1. The trim removed 3 bases at V and 1 base at J, leaving 3 bases unmatched. CDR3 size: 15 residues. Germline loops: CDR1 MNHEY, CDR2 SMNVEV (reference sequence). The CDR3 reads CASSFVQGSYNEQFF. DNA of the CDR3: TGTGCCAGCAGTTTTGTACAGGGGTCCTACAATGAGCAGTTCTTC.

The chain is built from TRBV11-2 and TRBJ2-5; D is unclear. The germline V and J ends were trimmed by 6 bases and 0 bases, with 11 bases remaining between them. CDR1 and CDR2 (germline): SGHAT, FQNNGV. The CDR3 loop spans 14 amino acids. The CDR3 DNA reads TGTGCCAGCAGTCCACAGATGTACCAAGAGACCCAGTACTTC. This codes for CASSPQMYQETQYF.

The chain is built from TRBV19 and TRBJ1-1; a possible D gene is TRBD1 (5 bases). V was clipped by 6 bases and J by 0 bases, with 8 bases between them. The germline CDR1 and CDR2 sequences are LNHDA and SQIVND (reference sequence). This CDR3 has 13 residues. The CDR3 sequence is CASSRVLNTEAFF. The CDR3 DNA reads TGTGCCAGTAGCAGGGTTTTGAACACTGAAGCTTTCTTT.

V and J are TRBV7-9 and TRBJ2-1; TRBD1 might be the D (6 bases). This CDR3 spans 14 amino acids. Germline V gene data show CDR1 as SEHNR and CDR2 as FQNEAQ (reference sequence). Trimming stripped 6 bases from V and 12 bases from J, with 21 bases between. Here the CDR3 reads CASSSFRQDLLQFF. CDR3 DNA sequence: TGTGCCAGCAGTTCATTTCGACAGGACCTACTGCAGTTCTTC. The complete variable domain, with remaining parts taken from reference TRBV7-9 and TRBJ2-1, reads DTGVSQNPRHKITKRGQNVTFRCDPISEHNRLYWYRQTLGQGPEFLTYFQNEAQLEKSRLLSDRFSAERPKGSFSTLEIQRTEQGDSAMYLCASSSFRQDLLQFFGPGTRLTVL.

A few counts support this clone. This chain connects TRBV19 to TRBJ2-5; D is unresolved. The CDR3 sequence is 13 residues long. V lost 1 base and J lost 1, with 4 bases in between. Germline CDR1 and CDR2: LNHDA and SQIVND (reference sequence). Here the CDR3 reads CASSIGSQETQYF. CDR3 bases: TGTGCCAGTAGTATAGGCAGCCAAGAGACCCAGTACTTC.

V is TRBV29-1 and J is TRBJ1-1; 7 bases match TRBD1. V lost 1 base, J lost 5 bases, and 4 bases stayed unmatched. The CDR3 loop spans 13 amino acids. Germline V gene data show CDR1 as SQVTM and CDR2 as ANQGSEA. The CDR3: CSVEGGRGTEAFF. The CDR3 nucleotides are TGCAGCGTTGAAGGCGGCAGGGGGACTGAAGCTTTCTTT.

This clone occurred once. The V call is TRBV18, the J call TRBJ1-4; no definite D call. Germline V gene sequence: CDR1 KGHSH, CDR2 LQKENI. The CDR3 contains 13 residues. Deletions cut 3 bases from V and 7 bases from J, with 9 bases between. CDR3 sequence: CASSPGVLEKLFF. The CDR3 region has the DNA TGTGCCAGCTCACCGGGCGTGCTTGAAAAACTGTTTTTT.

This clone was recorded a few times. The chain employs TRBV4-2 and TRBJ2-7; 7 bases align to TRBD2. Looked up from germline, CDR1 is LGHNA and CDR2 is YNFKEQ. The CDR3 contains 16 residues. V shed 0 bases and J 2 bases; nucleotides not matched to a gene: 7. DNA of the CDR3: TGTGCCAGCAGCCAAGAAGTTAGGGACTACACCTACGAGCAGTACTTC. Its protein is CASSQEVRDYTYEQYF.

The chain is built from TRBV5-1 and TRBJ1-3, with D possibly matching TRBD1 (5 bases). The V end was cut by 4 bases, the J end by 4 bases, with 12 bases between. This CDR3 contains 14 residues. The germline V gene encodes CDR1 SGHRS and CDR2 YFSETQ. The CDR3 here is CASSLGQGGNTIYF. In DNA, the CDR3 is TGCGCCAGCAGCCTGGGGCAGGGCGGAAACACCATATATTTT.